This T cell receptor (beta chain) derives from a study of stem cell transplantation in POMP-related autoinflammatory disease. V was shortened by 5 bases and J by 2 bases, with 9 bases between the two germline ends. Germline V gene data show CDR1 as SGHVS and CDR2 as FQNEAQ. CDR3 length: 13 amino acids. Profiling relied on immunoSEQ multiplex PCR, and the TCRdb table lists in-frame clones only, not all of them. This sample yields 9,000 to 10,000 clones, of which 70% to 80% are seen a single time; 4.6% belongs to the top ten. PRAID combined immunodeficiency and autoinflammation. V is TRBV7-8 and J is TRBJ1-2; D unresolved. Sequencing used CD4+ T cells from PBMCs, obtained after stem cell transplantation. The clonotype originates from a human patient with POMP-related autoinflammation and immune dysregulation (PRAID). T cells may partly derive from the graft donor. The CDR3 protein is CASSPGRNYGYTF. The DNA of the CDR3 is TGTGCCAGCAGCCCGGGGAGGAACTATGGCTACACCTTC.